One sample yielded the 29 T cell receptor beta chains listed below, sequenced in a study of cytomegalovirus exposure and HLA in healthy donors. The PCR had 60 Vbeta and 13 Jbeta primers. Method: immunoSEQ multiplex PCR; TCRdb's copy keeps in-frame clones and lacks some. Among about 150,000 clones, 70% to 90% were seen once, and the ten largest hold 4.8%. The sample was PBMCs. The receptors come from a girl under 18 in good health and CMV-seropositive.

The chain is built from TRBV7-9 and TRBJ2-2, with TRBD2 as a possible D gene (7 bases). V was pared by 2 bases and J by 4 bases, with 17 bases between. The CDR3 has 17 residues. Per germline, CDR1 SEHNR and CDR2 FQNEAQ (reference sequence). The CDR3 loop reads CASSLSSGGFTTGELFF. CDR3 in DNA: TGTGCCAGCAGCTTATCTTCGGGGGGCTTTACCACCGGGGAGCTGTTTTTT.

This chain uses TRBV7-8 with TRBJ1-5; TRBD1 matches at 11 bases. Germline CDR1 reads SGHVS; CDR2 reads FQNEAQ. This CDR3 is 18 amino acids long. V shed 10 bases and J 4 bases; nucleotides not matched to a gene: 18. The CDR3 region has the DNA TGTGCCACTTCACGCAGGGGACAGGGGGACGAGGTTAATCAGCCCCAGCATTTT. As protein: CATSRRGQGDEVNQPQHF.

The rearrangement links TRBV29-1 to TRBJ2-7; 8 bases are shared with TRBD1. The germline CDR1 and CDR2 sequences are SQVTM and ANQGSEA. V shed 2 bases and J 0 bases; nucleotides not matched to a gene: 6. This CDR3 region has 15 residues. CDR3: CSVENRGDRSYEQYF. Here the CDR3 DNA reads TGCAGCGTTGAAAACAGGGGGGACCGCTCCTACGAGCAGTACTTC.

The rearrangement joins TRBV5-1 to TRBJ2-3; tentative D call: TRBD1 (5 bases). Looked up from germline, CDR1 is SGHRS and CDR2 is YFSETQ. The CDR3 runs 17 residues. Trimming shortened V by 4 bases and J by 0 bases, and 18 bases separated the two germline ends. The CDR3 loop reads CASSNGRPGISTDTQYF. In DNA form, the CDR3 reads TGCGCCAGCAGCAACGGCCGGCCAGGGATTAGCACAGATACGCAGTATTTT.

The J gene is TRBJ1-1, the V gene TRBV7-8, with 9 bases lining up with TRBD1. The CDR3 is 15 amino acids. Losses at the gene ends were 4 bases for V and 0 bases for J; bases not matched to a gene: 3. Germline V gene data show CDR1 as SGHVS and CDR2 as FQNEAQ. Written as DNA, the CDR3 is TGTGCCAGCAGCTCCGGACAGGGGTTGAACACTGAAGCTTTCTTT. This sequence encodes CASSSGQGLNTEAFF.

The chain joins TRBV4-1 to TRBJ2-1; D gene unclear. CDR1 is MGHRA and CDR2 is YSYEKL in the germline V gene. The germline V and J ends were trimmed by 0 bases and 9 bases, with 6 bases remaining between them. The CDR3 loop spans 12 amino acids. The DNA of the CDR3 is TGCGCCAGCAGCCAAGATCTGGCTGAGCAGTTCTTC. Residues: CASSQDLAEQFF.

The chain combines TRBV9 with TRBJ2-5; 10 bases align to TRBD1. Germline V lookup: CDR1 SGDLS, CDR2 YYNGEE. The CDR3 sequence is 15 residues long. V lost 4 bases, J lost 3 bases, and 6 bases stayed unmatched. The chain's CDR3 is CASSKTGTGEETQYF. The DNA of the CDR3 is TGTGCCAGCAGCAAGACCGGGACAGGGGAAGAGACCCAGTACTTC.

The rearrangement uses TRBV6-5 and TRBJ2-1; weak D call: TRBD1 (7 bases). CDR1 and CDR2 (germline): MNHEY, SVGAGI. V was trimmed by 6 bases and J by 7 bases, leaving 19 bases between them. The CDR3 has 15 amino acids. Here the CDR3 DNA reads TGTGCCAGCAGCCGAGGAGGGGGCGCTCGAAATGAGCAGTTCTTC. Its translation: CASSRGGGARNEQFF.

CDR3 amino acids: CASSDARAVADTQYF. Written as DNA, the CDR3 is TGTGCCAGCAGTGACGCCAGGGCGGTTGCAGATACGCAGTATTTT. V and J are TRBV2 and TRBJ2-3, with D possibly matching TRBD1 (5 bases). The CDR3 is 15 residues long. From germline, CDR1 is SNHLY and CDR2 FYNNEI. The germline V and J ends were trimmed by 3 bases and 4 bases, with 14 bases remaining between them.

The genes are TRBV5-1 and TRBJ2-1; no clear D gene. Trimming removed 1 base from V and 0 bases from J, with 8 bases in between. Germline V gives CDR1 SGHRS, CDR2 YFSETQ. The CDR3 spans 15 residues. CDR3 coding DNA: TGCGCCAGCAGCTTGACTACACTCTCCTACAATGAGCAGTTCTTC. Translated, it gives CASSLTTLSYNEQFF.

This clone occurred once. This CDR3 reads CASSPNSEAFF. CDR3 DNA sequence: TGTGCCAGCTCACCCAATAGTGAAGCTTTCTTT. V is TRBV18 and J is TRBJ1-1, with unresolved D. V gave up 3 bases and J gave up 7 bases, with 6 bases separating them. Per germline, CDR1 KGHSH and CDR2 LQKENI. There are 11 residues in the CDR3. The whole variable domain, filled in from reference TRBV18 and TRBJ1-1, reads NAGVMQNPRHLVRRRGQEARLRCSPMKGHSHVYWYRQLPEEGLKFMVYLQKENIIDESGMPKERFSAEFPKEGPSILRIQQVVRGDSAAYFCASSPNSEAFFGQGTRLTVV.

This clone is a singleton in its sample. The genes are TRBV7-9 and TRBJ1-1, with D unresolved. CDR1 and CDR2 from the germline V gene are SEHNR and FQNEAQ (reference sequence). V shed 3 bases and J shed 3 bases, with 20 bases lying between them. The CDR3 covers 17 residues. CDR3 in DNA: TGTGCCAGCAGCTTCTTACTACGCGGGGTAGTAGACACTGAAGCTTTCTTT. Residues: CASSFLLRGVVDTEAFF.

This clone was detected only once. The chain employs TRBV2 and TRBJ2-3; 9 bases align to TRBD2. The CDR3 length is 15 residues. The ends lost 1 base at V and 6 bases at J; junction bases unmatched: 5. From germline, CDR1 is SNHLY and CDR2 FYNNEI. This chain's CDR3 is CASSEGGGAPDTQYF. CDR3 in DNA: TGTGCCAGCAGTGAAGGCGGGGGGGCACCGGATACGCAGTATTTT.

The chain uses TRBV10-3 and TRBJ1-1; unclear D gene. The CDR3 covers 13 residues. Germline V gives CDR1 ENHRY, CDR2 SYGVKD. The V gene lost 10 bases and the J gene lost 2 bases, with 14 bases spanning the gap. The CDR3 spells CANSGGGNTEAFF. The DNA for the CDR3 is TGTGCCAACTCTGGCGGCGGAAACACTGAAGCTTTCTTT.

V and J are TRBV30 and TRBJ1-3, with a tentative D call TRBD1 (6 bases). The V end was cut by 1 base, the J end by 4 bases, with 14 bases between. The CDR3 loop spans 15 amino acids. CDR1 is GTSNPN, CDR2 SVGIG, per germline (reference sequence). CDR3 nucleotide sequence: TGTGCCTGGAGTGCACCACAGGGTACGGGAAACACCATATATTTT. The encoded protein is CAWSAPQGTGNTIYF.

The chain carries TRBV9 and TRBJ2-3, with 14 nucleotides matching TRBD2. Trimming removed 3 bases from V and 6 bases from J; junction bases left unmatched: 6. Germline values: CDR1 SGDLS, CDR2 YYNGEE. This CDR3 has 16 residues. The CDR3 here is CASSARLAGGRDTQYF. The CDR3 bases are TGTGCCAGCAGCGCCCGACTAGCGGGGGGGCGGGATACGCAGTATTTT.

V is TRBV5-1 and J is TRBJ1-2; D is uncertain. Germline V gene sequence: CDR1 SGHRS, CDR2 YFSETQ. CDR3 length: 13 amino acids. V lost 2 bases to trimming and J lost 4 bases, with 9 bases between them. The CDR3 DNA is TGCGCCAGCAGCTTTTTGGGCAGCTATGGCTACACCTTC. The encoded protein is CASSFLGSYGYTF.

The CDR3 bases are TGTGCCAGCAGTCGAGGGGGCCCCTACAATGAGCAGTTCTTC. Protein: CASSRGGPYNEQFF. The chain combines TRBV6-5 with TRBJ2-1; the match to TRBD1 covers 7 bases. The CDR3 is 14 residues long. Germline CDR1 is MNHEY and CDR2 is SVGAGI. Trimming removed 5 bases from V and 2 bases from J; junction bases left unmatched: 3.

The rearrangement uses TRBV7-2 and TRBJ2-2; possibly TRBD2 for D (6 bases). This CDR3 has 15 residues. Deletions cut 2 bases from V and 5 bases from J, with 12 bases between. Germline-derived CDR1 and CDR2 are SGHTA and FQGNSA. CDR3 coding DNA: TGTGCCAGCAGCTTAACCTCCGGAGGGACCGGGGAGCTGTTTTTT. It codes for CASSLTSGGTGELFF.

The chain employs TRBV10-3 and TRBJ1-1, with 8 nucleotides matching TRBD1. The CDR3 totals 15 residues. With 4 bases clipped from V and 1 base from J, the junction kept 5 bases outside the gene matches. CDR1 and CDR2 from the germline V gene are ENHRY and SYGVKD. CDR3 bases: TGTGCCATCAGTGGCCGGGACAGGCGGAACACTGAAGCTTTCTTT. Translation: CAISGRDRRNTEAFF.

J is TRBJ2-3 and V is TRBV2; unclear D gene. Per the germline V gene, CDR1 is SNHLY and CDR2 is FYNNEI. V lost 6 bases and J lost 0, with 13 bases in between. The CDR3 spans 15 residues. The CDR3 sequence: CASSPEKTSTDTQYF. The DNA for the CDR3 is TGTGCCAGCAGCCCGGAGAAGACTAGCACAGATACGCAGTATTTT.

This chain links TRBV7-9 with TRBJ1-1; D remains ambiguous. V was trimmed by 4 bases and J by 1 base, leaving 10 bases between them. Per germline, CDR1 SEHNR and CDR2 FQNEAQ (reference sequence). The CDR3 totals 14 residues. CDR3 nucleotide sequence: TGTGCCAGCAGCTCAAAAACTGGGAACACTGAAGCTTTCTTT. Encoded protein: CASSSKTGNTEAFF.

The J gene is TRBJ2-7, the V gene TRBV11-1; 7 bases align to TRBD2. Germline V gene lookup returns CDR1 SGHAT and CDR2 FQDESV (reference sequence). The trim removed 5 bases at V and 3 bases at J, leaving 10 bases unmatched. The CDR3 totals 15 residues. CDR3 in DNA: TGTGCCAGCAGCCCTCGACTAGCCGTCGGCTACGAGCAGTACTTC. Encoded protein: CASSPRLAVGYEQYF.

In its sample, this clone was seen once. The V and J genes are TRBV6-1 and TRBJ1-3; D not resolved. The V end was cut by 2 bases, the J end by 0 bases, with 11 bases between. This CDR3 contains 16 residues. Germline V lookup: CDR1 MNHNS, CDR2 SASEGT. The DNA of the CDR3 is TGTGCCAGCAGTGAATCGTACGGGAACTCTGGAAACACCATATATTTT. Translating gives CASSESYGNSGNTIYF.

V usage is TRBV2 and J usage is TRBJ1-2, with D perhaps TRBD1 (5 bases). CDR3 length: 12 amino acids. V lost 4 bases to trimming and J lost 4 bases, with 7 bases between them. Germline V gene data show CDR1 as SNHLY and CDR2 as FYNNEI. CDR3 nucleotides: TGTGCCAGCAGTGCAGGGTCCTATGGCTACACCTTC. Translation gives CASSAGSYGYTF.

The rearrangement links TRBV9 to TRBJ1-3; 10 bases line up with TRBD1. Germline lookup yields CDR1 SGDLS and CDR2 YYNGEE. J was trimmed by 3 bases and V by 4 bases; bases with no gene match: 7. This CDR3 is built from 16 residues. The CDR3 DNA reads TGTGCCAGCAGCCTTTCCCGGGACAGGGGTGGAAACACCATATATTTT. This sequence encodes CASSLSRDRGGNTIYF.

This clone has a handful of counts. V gene TRBV12-5 combines with J gene TRBJ1-1; no firm D call. The CDR3 totals 13 residues. Germline-derived CDR1 and CDR2 are LGHNT and FRNRAP. Between the trimmed V and J ends, which lost 6 bases and 1 base, there was a span of 9 bases. This CDR3 is CASGTRPNTEAFF. CDR3 coding DNA: TGTGCTAGTGGGACGAGGCCGAACACTGAAGCTTTCTTT. Complete variable domain (other parts from reference TRBV12-5 and TRBJ1-1): DARVTQTPRHKVTEMGQEVTMRCQPILGHNTVFWYRQTMMQGLELLAYFRNRAPLDDSGMPKDRFSAEMPDATLATLKIQPSEPRDSAVYFCASGTRPNTEAFFGQGTRLTVV.

This chain links TRBV6-5 with TRBJ2-2; 9 positions agree with TRBD2. The germline gives CDR1 MNHEY, CDR2 SVGAGI. J lost 8 bases, V lost 2 bases, and 6 bases had no gene match. There are 15 residues in the CDR3. As DNA, the CDR3 is TGTGCCAGCAGTTACGGGCTAGCGGGGACGGGGGAGCTGTTTTTT. Its translation is CASSYGLAGTGELFF.

The chain joins TRBV6-5 to TRBJ1-6; D is unclear. Germline CDR1 and CDR2: MNHEY and SVGAGI. Trimming left V 2 bases short and J 9 bases short, with 14 bases between. CDR3 length: 15 amino acids. CDR3: CASSYRPKGGSPLHF. CDR3 DNA: TGTGCCAGCAGTTACCGACCTAAAGGAGGTTCACCCCTCCACTTT.